Presented here are 26 T cell receptor beta chains from one specimen sequenced in a study of PD-L1 blockade in urothelial cancer. Here immunoSEQ multiplex PCR was the method, and the copy in TCRdb shows in-frame clones only, minus some. The table includes approximately 90,000 clones, more than 75% detected once. Regarding time point: pretreatment peripheral blood. The sample consisted of PBMCs, taken around atezolizumab (anti-PD-L1) treatment. The receptors originated from a man between 60 and 70 years old with urothelial cancer.

This clone has just one count. This rearrangement joins TRBV18 to TRBJ1-5, with D unclear. The CDR3 is made up of 12 amino acids. Germline loops: CDR1 KGHSH, CDR2 LQKENI. The V and J ends lost 4 bases and 5 bases respectively, with 6 bases between them. The CDR3 here is CASSRGYQPQHF. The DNA for the CDR3 is TGTGCCAGCTCACGAGGGTATCAGCCCCAGCATTTT.

The CDR3 sequence is CASSVAAAVTGELFF. The CDR3 coding sequence is TGTGCCAGCAGCGTAGCGGCAGCGGTCACCGGGGAGCTGTTTTTT. This chain joins TRBV9 and TRBJ2-2; a weak D match, TRBD2 (5 bases). The CDR3 is made up of 15 amino acids. Germline V gene sequence: CDR1 SGDLS, CDR2 YYNGEE. V was trimmed by 0 bases and J by 4 bases, leaving 10 bases between them.

This clone occurred once. The chain employs TRBV11-2 and TRBJ1-3; the D is unclear. Germline V lookup: CDR1 SGHAT, CDR2 FQNNGV. The CDR3 has 16 residues. V dropped 5 bases and J dropped 0 bases, with 14 bases sitting between them. The CDR3 here is CASSPEPTSSGNTIYF. The CDR3 DNA follows: TGTGCCAGCAGCCCCGAACCTACTAGCTCTGGAAACACCATATATTTT.

This sequence joins TRBV6-5 and TRBJ2-1; D possibly corresponds to TRBD2 (6 bases). Germline V gene data show CDR1 as MNHEY and CDR2 as SVGAGI. Between the trimmed V and J ends, which lost 5 bases and 6 bases, there was a span of 14 bases. The CDR3 loop spans 14 amino acids. The CDR3 sequence is CASSTSGGRNEQFF. In nucleotides, the CDR3 is TGTGCCAGCAGTACGTCCGGGGGACGCAATGAGCAGTTCTTC.

This rearrangement joins TRBV19 to TRBJ2-1; TRBD1 matches at 7 bases. This CDR3 contains 14 residues. The V and J ends lost 3 bases and 6 bases, in that order; junction bases with no gene match: 5. Germline V gene sequence: CDR1 LNHDA, CDR2 SQIVND (reference sequence). CDR3 protein: CASSIVAGGNEQFF. The DNA for the CDR3 is TGTGCCAGTAGTATCGTGGCAGGGGGCAATGAGCAGTTCTTC.

This chain uses TRBV28 with TRBJ1-3, with D possibly matching TRBD1 (5 bases). This CDR3 has 15 residues. V was cut by 6 bases and J by 0 bases, with 12 bases left in between. Germline loops: CDR1 MDHEN, CDR2 SYDVKM. The CDR3 coding sequence is TGTGCCAGCAGCCTCCGGGGGTACTCTGGAAACACCATATATTTT. Protein sequence: CASSLRGYSGNTIYF. The full variable domain, with the rest looked up from reference TRBV28 and TRBJ1-3, is DVKVTQSSRYLVKRTGEKVFLECVQDMDHENMFWYRQDPGLGLRLIYFSYDVKMKEKGDIPEGYSVSREKKERFSLILESASTNQTSMYLCASSLRGYSGNTIYFGEGSWLTVV.

The chain recombines TRBV5-1 with TRBJ1-2; 8 bases match TRBD1. Germline-derived CDR1 and CDR2 are SGHRS and YFSETQ. The CDR3 is 13 residues long. The V and J ends lost 4 bases and 7 bases, in that order; junction bases with no gene match: 6. CDR3: CASSPDRAVGYTF. As DNA, the CDR3 is TGCGCCAGCAGCCCGGACAGGGCGGTTGGCTACACCTTC.

This chain links TRBV6-5 with TRBJ2-5, with TRBD1 matching 8 bases. Germline V gene sequence: CDR1 MNHEY, CDR2 SVGAGI. Germline trimming cut 2 bases from V and 5 bases from J; bases unmatched to any gene: 4. This CDR3 has 14 amino acids. For the CDR3, the DNA is TGTGCCAGCAGTTACGCCGACAGGGGCGAGACCCAGTACTTC. It yields the protein CASSYADRGETQYF.

The chain combines TRBV2 with TRBJ2-3; D remains unclear. This CDR3 region has 13 residues. Trimming took off 6 bases at V and 5 bases at J, with 12 bases between the two ends. The V gene's germline CDR1 is SNHLY and CDR2 FYNNEI. The CDR3 coding sequence is TGTGCCAGCAGGCCCTTCTCGCGAGATACGCAGTATTTT. Protein sequence: CASRPFSRDTQYF.

V gene TRBV5-1 combines with J gene TRBJ2-2; possibly TRBD1 for D (5 bases). Trimming left V 0 bases short and J 2 bases short, with 11 bases between. The CDR3 contains 16 residues. CDR1 SGHRS and CDR2 YFSETQ come from the germline V gene. CDR3 region: CASSLGFQGNTGELFF. The CDR3 DNA reads TGCGCCAGCAGCTTGGGGTTCCAGGGTAACACCGGGGAGCTGTTTTTT.

The chain uses TRBV4-2 and TRBJ2-3; the match to TRBD2 covers 14 bases. Germline-derived CDR1 and CDR2 are LGHNA and YNFKEQ. Trimming cost V 1 base and J 4 bases; bases outside gene matches: 4. CDR3 size: 17 residues. Written as DNA, the CDR3 is TGTGCCAGCAGCCAAGCCGGGACTAGCGGGGGAGCAGATACGCAGTATTTT. This translates into CASSQAGTSGGADTQYF.

This clone was counted between two and nine times. This sequence joins TRBV7-2 and TRBJ1-1; D is unclear. The CDR3 loop spans 14 amino acids. V was cut by 0 bases and J by 8 bases, with 13 bases left in between. The germline V gene encodes CDR1 SGHTA and CDR2 FQGNSA. The CDR3, as DNA: TGTGCCAGCAGCTTAGCCCCACCCACACCAGAAGCTTTCTTT. Translated, it gives CASSLAPPTPEAFF. Drawing the rest from reference TRBV7-2 and TRBJ1-1, the complete variable domain is GAGVSQSPSNKVTEKGKDVELRCDPISGHTALYWYRQSLGQGLEFLIYFQGNSAPDKSGLPSDRFSAERTGGSVSTLTIQRTQQEDSAVYLCASSLAPPTPEAFFGQGTRLTVV.

This clone was recorded only once. The chain employs TRBV7-2 and TRBJ1-5; D not certain. Germline V gene data show CDR1 as SGHTA and CDR2 as FQGNSA. V lost 5 bases, J lost 3 bases, and 8 bases lay in between. CDR3 size: 13 residues. CDR3 in amino acids: CASSREPNQPQHF. CDR3 coding DNA: TGTGCCAGCAGCCGGGAACCCAATCAGCCCCAGCATTTT.

This chain uses TRBV19 with TRBJ2-4; 8 bases fit TRBD2. The CDR3 loop spans 15 amino acids. Per the germline V gene, CDR1 is LNHDA and CDR2 is SQIVND (reference sequence). The V gene end was trimmed by 2 bases and the J gene end by 9 bases; junction bases not matched to a gene: 9. The CDR3 DNA sequence: TGTGCCAGTAGTATAATAGGCGGGACTAGGGCCATTCAGTACTTC. Translating gives CASSIIGGTRAIQYF.

The chain uses TRBV11-3 and TRBJ2-1, with 9 bases matching TRBD1. The ends lost 4 bases at V and 8 bases at J; junction bases unmatched: 21. The CDR3 is 19 residues long. CDR1 and CDR2 (germline): SGHNT, YENEEA. This CDR3 is CASSSFFGTGLPGRDEQFF. Here the CDR3 DNA reads TGTGCCAGCAGCTCCTTCTTCGGGACAGGGCTTCCCGGGCGCGATGAGCAGTTCTTC.

The genes are TRBV30 and TRBJ1-6, with 7 nucleotides matching TRBD1. This CDR3 has 14 amino acids. Losses at the gene ends were 4 bases for V and 8 bases for J; bases not matched to a gene: 8. Looked up from germline, CDR1 is GTSNPN and CDR2 is SVGIG (reference sequence). The CDR3 here is CAWTGAGGYSPLHF. The CDR3 nucleotides read TGTGCCTGGACTGGGGCAGGGGGTTATTCACCCCTCCACTTT.

V gene TRBV11-3 combines with J gene TRBJ1-1, with D perhaps TRBD1 (5 bases). Between the trimmed V and J ends, which lost 4 bases and 1 base, there was a span of 10 bases. The CDR3 consists of 14 residues. In germline, CDR1 is SGHNT, CDR2 YENEEA. CDR3 bases: TGTGCCAGCAGCTCCAACCAGGGGAACACTGAAGCTTTCTTT. Amino acids: CASSSNQGNTEAFF.

V gene TRBV30 combines with J gene TRBJ1-2; D possibly corresponds to TRBD1 (5 bases). Trimming left V 3 bases short and J 4 bases short, with 12 bases between. The CDR3 covers 13 residues. Germline V lookup: CDR1 GTSNPN, CDR2 SVGIG (reference sequence). The CDR3 spells CAWRSSRGYGYTF. The CDR3 region has the DNA TGTGCCTGGAGATCCTCTAGGGGCTATGGCTACACCTTC.

In nucleotides, the CDR3 is TGTGCTAGTGGCTCCCCCGGGACACCAGGGGGATCGGACACTGAAGCTTTCTTT. Protein: CASGSPGTPGGSDTEAFF. The chain joins TRBV12-5 to TRBJ1-1; TRBD1 matches at 7 bases. V lost 6 bases and J lost 3; bases outside the gene matches: 19. The CDR3 is 18 amino acids. The germline V gene encodes CDR1 LGHNT and CDR2 FRNRAP. Based on the CDR3 plus reference TRBV12-5 and TRBJ1-1, the full variable domain is DARVTQTPRHKVTEMGQEVTMRCQPILGHNTVFWYRQTMMQGLELLAYFRNRAPLDDSGMPKDRFSAEMPDATLATLKIQPSEPRDSAVYFCASGSPGTPGGSDTEAFFGQGTRLTVV.

This clone has a handful of counts. J is TRBJ1-5 and V is TRBV2; D gene uncertain. Germline V gives CDR1 SNHLY, CDR2 FYNNEI. The length of the CDR3 is 15 residues. V was shortened by 7 bases and J by 0 bases, with 13 bases between the two germline ends. CDR3 coding DNA: TGTGCCAGCAAAGTAGAGAGATATAGCAATCAGCCCCAGCATTTT. Translating gives CASKVERYSNQPQHF. The entire variable domain, with the rest obtained from reference TRBV2 and TRBJ1-5, is as follows: EPEVTQTPSHQVTQMGQEVILRCVPISNHLYFYWYRQILGQKVEFLVSFYNNEISEKSEIFDDQFSVERPDGSNFTLKIRSTKLEDSAMYFCASKVERYSNQPQHFGDGTRLSIL.

The rearrangement links TRBV29-1 to TRBJ2-7; 9 bases are shared with TRBD1. The CDR3 extends over 13 amino acids. CDR1 SQVTM and CDR2 ANQGSEA come from the germline V gene. The trim removed 7 bases at V and 1 base at J, leaving 5 bases unmatched. The CDR3 is CSATGTGSYEQYF. The CDR3 region has the DNA TGCAGCGCTACCGGGACAGGGTCCTACGAGCAGTACTTC.

J is TRBJ1-2 and V is TRBV25-1; D unclear. Germline CDR1 MGHDK, CDR2 SYGVNS. V gave up 1 base and J gave up 4 bases, with 10 bases separating them. The CDR3 extends over 14 amino acids. CDR3 DNA: TGTGCCAGCAGTGAATCGGTGGTGGTCTATGGCTACACCTTC. It specifies CASSESVVVYGYTF.

J is TRBJ1-2 and V is TRBV15; TRBD1 is a possible D gene (5 bases). Germline CDR1 LNHNV, CDR2 YYDKDF (reference sequence). The CDR3 spans 17 residues. The V gene lost 0 bases and the J gene lost 2 bases, with 16 bases spanning the gap. The CDR3 reads CATSRDWQGTTNYGYTF. The CDR3 nucleotides read TGTGCCACCAGCAGAGATTGGCAGGGCACGACGAACTATGGCTACACCTTC.

The CDR3 sequence: CASSVDPGGSGNTIYF. In DNA, the CDR3 is TGTGCCAGCAGCGTAGACCCAGGGGGCTCTGGAAACACCATATATTTT. The rearrangement links TRBV9 to TRBJ1-3, with 7 bases aligning to TRBD1. The CDR3 is made up of 16 amino acids. V trimming: 0 bases; J trimming: 0 bases; junction bases outside the gene matches: 3. CDR1 is SGDLS and CDR2 is YYNGEE in the germline V gene.

The rearrangement joins TRBV5-1 to TRBJ1-1, with D maybe TRBD1 (6 bases). CDR3 length: 16 residues. The germline CDR1 and CDR2 sequences are SGHRS and YFSETQ. Trimming cost V 2 bases and J 5 bases, with 19 bases left between them. CDR3 sequence: CASSFRGGLKGTEAFF. CDR3 nucleotides: TGCGCCAGCAGCTTTAGGGGGGGCCTAAAGGGGACTGAAGCTTTCTTT.

The gene calls are TRBV5-1 and TRBJ2-5; no clear D. The CDR3 spans 12 residues. V gave up 4 bases and J gave up 2 bases, with 6 bases separating them. Germline loops: CDR1 SGHRS, CDR2 YFSETQ. CDR3: CASSRGQETQYF. The CDR3 coding sequence is TGCGCCAGCAGCAGAGGTCAAGAGACCCAGTACTTC.